Below are 9 T cell receptor beta chains sequenced from a single sample in a study of T cell responses to AZD1222 COVID-19 vaccine (dated by TCRdb to the early 2020s). Library preparation employed the immunoSEQ multiplex PCR assay. Sourced from immuneACCESS, this table was stored by TCRdb with only in-frame sequences that have V and J called. A share of the clones is absent; for the studies checked, an unresolved V gene accounts for under half, and the remainder has no known explanation. For this sample there are over 90,000 clones; more than 75% appear just once. In total, the top ten clones hold 9.5% to 13% of the sample. Reading the label with the study, this specimen's time point is: about 28 days (+/-7) after the second vaccine dose. The material sequenced was peripheral blood, taken 28 days after the second AZD1222 dose. Every receptor here comes from an adult who received the AZD1222 COVID-19 vaccine.

The gene calls are TRBV6-2 or TRBV6-3 and TRBJ1-1; the D gene is possibly TRBD1 (5 bases). The CDR3 contains 15 residues. The V end lost 4 bases, the J end lost 5 bases, and 17 bases lay between the germline ends. CDR1 is MNHEY and CDR2 is SVGEGT in the germline V gene. As DNA, the CDR3 is TGTGCCAGCAGTTTCGAAAGGGGACCCAGGACTGAAGCTTTCTTT. Translation gives CASSFERGPRTEAFF.

The V call is TRBV18, the J call TRBJ1-2, with unresolved D. The V end was cut by 2 bases, the J end by 4 bases, with 11 bases between. In germline, CDR1 is KGHSH, CDR2 LQKENI. The CDR3 has 14 amino acids. The CDR3 sequence is CASSPAPEGYGYTF. CDR3 coding DNA: TGTGCCAGCTCACCAGCACCGGAAGGCTATGGCTACACCTTC.

The chain has TRBV12-3 or TRBV12-4 and TRBJ2-1, with TRBD2 matching 10 bases. After removal of 5 bases from V and 9 bases from J, the junction contained 4 bases not matched to a gene. The CDR3 runs 13 residues. CDR3 sequence (DNA): TGTGCCAGCAGTAGCGGGGGGGCCATTGAGCAGTTCTTC. Protein product: CASSSGGAIEQFF.

V is TRBV7-9 and J is TRBJ1-4, with 8 bases identical to TRBD1. The ends lost 1 base at V and 3 bases at J; junction bases unmatched: 7. CDR1 is SEHNR, CDR2 FQNEAQ, per germline (reference sequence). This CDR3 is built from 17 residues. The chain's CDR3 is CASSLGLDRGANEKLFF. The CDR3 bases are TGTGCCAGCAGCTTAGGCCTTGACAGGGGAGCTAATGAAAAACTGTTTTTT.

The chain couples TRBV5-6 to TRBJ2-1, with a possible D match to TRBD2 (6 bases). Germline loops: CDR1 SGHDT, CDR2 YYEEEE. This CDR3 spans 13 amino acids. The V and J ends lost 2 bases and 8 bases respectively, with 11 bases between them. CDR3 sequence reads: CASSLGGSDEQFF. The CDR3 bases are TGTGCCAGCAGCTTAGGAGGGAGCGATGAGCAGTTCTTC.

The V and J genes are TRBV9 and TRBJ1-2; D is uncertain. This CDR3 has 14 residues. The V end was cut by 7 bases, the J end by 2 bases, with 15 bases between. CDR1 is SGDLS, CDR2 YYNGEE, per germline. This CDR3 is CASGRARANYGYTF. The CDR3 nucleotides are TGTGCCAGCGGGAGGGCGCGGGCCAACTATGGCTACACCTTC.

This clone was detected only a few times. The V and J genes are TRBV10-1 and TRBJ1-4; D is ambiguous. The CDR3 runs to 13 residues. Deletions cut 6 bases from V and 5 bases from J, with 10 bases between. Germline lookup yields CDR1 WNHNN and CDR2 SYGVQD (reference sequence). The CDR3 reads CASSPGGNEKLFF. The CDR3 DNA reads TGCGCCAGCAGCCCCGGAGGGAATGAAAAACTGTTTTTT.

V gene TRBV4-3 combines with J gene TRBJ2-2; 8 bases are a match to TRBD2. This CDR3 comprises 17 residues. The V segment lost 0 bases and the J segment 4 bases; nucleotides outside the gene matches: 7. Per the germline V gene, CDR1 is LGHNA and CDR2 is YSLEER. The CDR3 nucleotides read TGCGCCAGCAGCCAAGATCCTGGGCTAGCGGGCACCGGGGAGCTGTTTTTT. It translates to CASSQDPGLAGTGELFF.

Only a few counts were recorded for this clone. The J gene is TRBJ2-3, the V gene TRBV5-1; the D is unclear. The ends were cut back, 4 bases at V and 0 bases at J, with 9 bases in the middle. Germline CDR1 SGHRS, CDR2 YFSETQ. There are 14 residues in the CDR3. CDR3 nucleotides: TGCGCCAGCAGCCCCCCGGGTAGCACAGATACGCAGTATTTT. Its translation: CASSPPGSTDTQYF.